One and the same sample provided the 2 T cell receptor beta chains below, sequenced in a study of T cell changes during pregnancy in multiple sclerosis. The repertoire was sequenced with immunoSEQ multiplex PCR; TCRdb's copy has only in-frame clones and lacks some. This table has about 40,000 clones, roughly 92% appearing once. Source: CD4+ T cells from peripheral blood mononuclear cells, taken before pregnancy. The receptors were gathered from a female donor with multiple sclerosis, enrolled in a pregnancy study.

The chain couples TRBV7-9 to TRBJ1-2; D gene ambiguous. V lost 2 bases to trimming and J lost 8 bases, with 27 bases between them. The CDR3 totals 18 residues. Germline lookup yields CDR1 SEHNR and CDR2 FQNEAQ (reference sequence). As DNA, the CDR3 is TGTGCCAGCAGCTTAAATTCATGGACGCTCCAAAACTCGGGGGGCTACACCTTC. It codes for CASSLNSWTLQNSGGYTF. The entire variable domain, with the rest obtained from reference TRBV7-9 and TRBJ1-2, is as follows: DTGVSQNPRHKITKRGQNVTFRCDPISEHNRLYWYRQTLGQGPEFLTYFQNEAQLEKSRLLSDRFSAERPKGSFSTLEIQRTEQGDSAMYLCASSLNSWTLQNSGGYTFGSGTRLTVV.

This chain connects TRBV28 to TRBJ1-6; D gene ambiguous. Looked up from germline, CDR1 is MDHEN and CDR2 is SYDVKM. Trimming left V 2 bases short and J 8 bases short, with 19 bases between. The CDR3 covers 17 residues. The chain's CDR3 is CASSLGLTTYLDSPLHF. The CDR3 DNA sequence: TGTGCCAGCAGTTTAGGACTGACTACCTATCTTGATTCACCCCTCCACTTT.